Listed below are T cell receptor beta chains from one sample, sequenced in a study of PD-1 blockade in classical Hodgkin lymphoma. Data came from immunoSEQ multiplex PCR; TCRdb stores just in-frame clones and leaves some out. The table records 100,000 to 130,000 clones, about 88% of them present only once. Material: peripheral blood mononuclear cells (PBMCs), obtained before the second cycle of nivolumab. Receptors were obtained from a human donor with classical Hodgkin lymphoma. The CDR3 runs from the conserved cysteine through the conserved F or W. D genes are given only for firm matches. The size entry is marked missing in some rows and otherwise reads once, few, many or a size class.

TRBJ1-1,TRBD1,TRBV18,NA,CASIRTGGTEAFF,TGTGCCAGTATTCGGACAGGGGGTACTGAAGCTTTCTTT
TRBJ2-5,NA,TRBV7-9,NA,CASSSSELYREETQYF,TGTGCCAGCAGCTCCTCTGAACTTTACAGGGAAGAGACCCAGTACTTC
TRBJ2-7,NA,TRBV7-9,NA,CASSKTSFYEQYF,TGTGCCAGCAGCAAGACTAGTTTCTACGAGCAGTACTTC
TRBJ1-5,TRBD1,TRBV5-5,NA,CASSLRLDRGNSNQPQHF,TGTGCCAGCAGCCTACGATTGGACAGGGGCAATAGCAATCAGCCCCAGCATTTT
TRBJ2-1,TRBD2,TRBV11-2,NA,CASSPGTSGYNEQFF,TGTGCCAGCAGTCCCGGGACTAGCGGATACAATGAGCAGTTCTTC
TRBJ2-5,NA,TRBV18,NA,CASSPTGETQYF,TGTGCCAGCTCACCAACGGGGGAGACCCAGTACTTC
TRBJ2-1,NA,TRBV5-5,NA,CASSPAWGRPHNEQFF,TGTGCCAGCAGCCCAGCTTGGGGTCGGCCACACAATGAGCAGTTCTTC
TRBJ1-4,TRBD1,TRBV30,NA,CAWSGDRGWEKLFF,TGTGCCTGGAGCGGAGACAGGGGGTGGGAAAAACTGTTTTTT
TRBJ1-2,NA,TRBV29-1,NA,CSGLQGVNDGYTF,TGCAGCGGGTTACAGGGAGTTAACGATGGCTACACCTTC
TRBJ2-7,NA,TRBV5-1,few,CASSLEVQGYEQYF,TGCGCCAGCAGCTTAGAGGTACAGGGTTACGAGCAGTACTTC
TRBJ1-5,NA,TRBV5-8,NA,CASSSPAQIPGGNQPQHF,TGTGCCAGCAGCTCGCCAGCCCAGATACCAGGGGGCAATCAGCCCCAGCATTTT
TRBJ2-1,NA,TRBV9,NA,CASSVGSSRFSDEQFF,TGTGCCAGCAGCGTGGGTTCGTCGAGGTTTTCGGATGAGCAGTTCTTC
TRBJ2-7,NA,TRBV18,NA,CASSPNTQAYEQYF,TGTGCCAGCTCACCAAATACGCAAGCTTACGAGCAGTACTTC
TRBJ2-1,TRBD2,TRBV4-3,NA,CASSQDPAGAPNEQFF,TGCGCCAGCAGCCAAGATCCGGCGGGAGCCCCCAATGAGCAGTTCTTC
TRBJ2-2,TRBD2,TRBV6-5,NA,CASSYFGLGGTGELFF,TGTGCCAGCAGTTACTTTGGACTAGGAGGCACCGGGGAGCTGTTTTTT
TRBJ2-5,NA,TRBV19,once,CASSYGDWETQYF,TGTGCCAGTAGTTACGGGGACTGGGAGACCCAGTACTTC
TRBJ1-1,NA,TRBV15,NA,CATSRDRGGGTEAFF,TGTGCCACCAGCAGAGATCGGGGAGGGGGCACTGAAGCTTTCTTT
TRBJ1-2,TRBD1,TRBV18,NA,CASSPGQGTLYGYTF,TGTGCCAGCTCACCGGGACAGGGGACCCTCTATGGCTACACCTTC
TRBJ1-1,TRBD1,TRBV7-9,NA,CASSLALTGVYGGPEAFF,TGTGCCAGCAGCTTAGCTTTGACAGGGGTTTACGGGGGGCCTGAAGCTTTCTTT
TRBJ2-1,TRBD2,TRBV9,NA,CASSPRGLAETYNEQFF,TGTGCCAGCAGCCCCAGGGGACTAGCGGAAACCTACAATGAGCAGTTCTTC
TRBJ2-3,TRBD2,TRBV2,NA,CASRIGTTTDTQYF,TGTGCCAGCCGGATCGGGACTACCACAGATACGCAGTATTTT
TRBJ1-2,NA,TRBV5-4,once,CASSLAGTVYGYTF,TGTGCCAGCAGCTTGGCTGGGACGGTCTATGGCTACACCTTC
TRBJ1-1,NA,TRBV10-3,NA,CALQGDLNTEAFF,TGTGCCCTACAGGGCGATTTGAACACTGAAGCTTTCTTT
TRBJ1-5,NA,TRBV21-1,NA,CASSTQHRGDSNQPQHF,TGTGCCAGCAGCACCCAGCACAGGGGCGATAGCAATCAGCCCCAGCATTTT
TRBJ2-3,NA,TRBV7-2,once,CASGGGGTDTQYF,TGTGCCAGTGGGGGGGGCGGGACAGATACGCAGTATTTT
TRBJ2-6,NA,TRBV7-2,NA,CASSPEIRTGANVLTF,TGTGCCAGCAGCCCAGAAATTCGGACTGGGGCCAACGTCCTGACTTTC
TRBJ2-2,NA,TRBV15,NA,CATSSQGPGELFF,TGTGCCACCAGCAGCCAGGGCCCCGGGGAGCTGTTTTTT
TRBJ1-5,NA,TRBV5-6,NA,CASHGQGWNQPQHF,TGTGCCAGTCACGGCCAGGGATGGAATCAGCCCCAGCATTTT
TRBJ2-7,NA,TRBV29-1,NA,CSVRTTYEQYF,TGCAGCGTTAGAACGACCTACGAGCAGTACTTC
TRBJ2-2,NA,TRBV30,NA,CAWSASGNTGELFF,TGTGCCTGGAGTGCAAGCGGGAACACCGGGGAGCTGTTTTTT
TRBJ1-3,NA,TRBV2,NA,CASSEGISGNTIYF,TGTGCCAGCAGTGAAGGCATCTCTGGAAACACCATATATTTT
TRBJ1-1,NA,TRBV7-9,once,CASSLADPMGTEAFF,TGTGCCAGCAGCTTAGCTGATCCAATGGGAACTGAAGCTTTCTTT